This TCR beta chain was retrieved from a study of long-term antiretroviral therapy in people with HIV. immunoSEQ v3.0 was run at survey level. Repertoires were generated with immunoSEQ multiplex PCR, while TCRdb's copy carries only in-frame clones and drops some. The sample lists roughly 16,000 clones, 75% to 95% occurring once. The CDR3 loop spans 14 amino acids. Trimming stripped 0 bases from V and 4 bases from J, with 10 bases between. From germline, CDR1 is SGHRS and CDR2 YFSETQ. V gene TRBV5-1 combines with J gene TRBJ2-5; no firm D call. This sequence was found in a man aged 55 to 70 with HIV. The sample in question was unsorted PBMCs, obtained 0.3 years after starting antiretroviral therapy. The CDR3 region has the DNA TGCGCCAGCAGCTTGGGACCTCCCGGAGAGACCCAGTACTTC. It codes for CASSLGPPGETQYF.